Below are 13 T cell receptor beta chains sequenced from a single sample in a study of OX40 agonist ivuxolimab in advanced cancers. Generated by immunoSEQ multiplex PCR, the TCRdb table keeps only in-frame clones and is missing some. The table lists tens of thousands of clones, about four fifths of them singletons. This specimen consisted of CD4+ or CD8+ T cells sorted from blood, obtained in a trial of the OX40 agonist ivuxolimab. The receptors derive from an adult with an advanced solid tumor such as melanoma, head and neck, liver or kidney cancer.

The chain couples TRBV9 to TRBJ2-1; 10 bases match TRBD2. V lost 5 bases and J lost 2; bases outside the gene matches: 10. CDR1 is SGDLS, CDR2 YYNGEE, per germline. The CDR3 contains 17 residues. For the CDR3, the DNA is TGTGCCAGCAGTCCAGCGATAGCGGGGGGTACCTACAATGAGCAGTTCTTC. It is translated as CASSPAIAGGTYNEQFF.

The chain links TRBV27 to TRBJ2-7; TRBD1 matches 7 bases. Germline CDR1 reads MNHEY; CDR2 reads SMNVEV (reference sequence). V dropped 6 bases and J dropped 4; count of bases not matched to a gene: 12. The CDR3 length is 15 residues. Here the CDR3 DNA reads TGTGCCAGCAGACGCCAAGGGACAGTTGGATACGAGCAGTACTTC. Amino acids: CASRRQGTVGYEQYF.

The CDR3 DNA is TGTGCCAGCAGCTTAGATGGCCAGTTTGCAGATACGCAGTATTTT. It specifies CASSLDGQFADTQYF. This chain joins TRBV7-2 and TRBJ2-3; no clear D gene. CDR3 length equals 15 residues. The V end lost 1 base, the J end lost 4 bases, and 12 bases lay between the germline ends. Germline V gives CDR1 SGHTA, CDR2 FQGNSA.

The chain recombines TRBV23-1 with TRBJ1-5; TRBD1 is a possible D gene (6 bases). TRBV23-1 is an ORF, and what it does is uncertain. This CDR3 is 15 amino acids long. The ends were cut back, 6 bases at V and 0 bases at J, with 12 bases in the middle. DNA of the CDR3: TGCGCCAGCAGGGGACACCGTTATAGCAATCAGCCCCAGCATTTT. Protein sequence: CASRGHRYSNQPQHF.

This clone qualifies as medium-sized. This CDR3 reads CASSLNPQGAQSNGYTF. As DNA, the CDR3 is TGCGCCAGCAGCCTCAATCCACAGGGGGCGCAGTCGAATGGCTACACCTTC. The chain joins TRBV4-1 to TRBJ1-2; 9 nucleotides match TRBD1. The germline V gene encodes CDR1 MGHRA and CDR2 YSYEKL. This CDR3 contains 17 residues. V shed 4 bases and J 6 bases; nucleotides not matched to a gene: 15.

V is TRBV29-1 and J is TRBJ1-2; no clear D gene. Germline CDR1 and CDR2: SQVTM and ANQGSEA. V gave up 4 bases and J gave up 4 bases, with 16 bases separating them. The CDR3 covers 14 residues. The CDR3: CSVGLRDYAYGYTF. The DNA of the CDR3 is TGCAGCGTTGGTCTTAGAGACTACGCCTATGGCTACACCTTC.

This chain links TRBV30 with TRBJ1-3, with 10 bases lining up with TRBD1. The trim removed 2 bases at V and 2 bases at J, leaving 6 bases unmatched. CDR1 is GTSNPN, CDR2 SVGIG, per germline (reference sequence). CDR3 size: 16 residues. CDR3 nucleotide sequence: TGTGCCTGGAGTCCCGGGACAGGGGCAGCTGGAAACACCATATATTTT. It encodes CAWSPGTGAAGNTIYF.

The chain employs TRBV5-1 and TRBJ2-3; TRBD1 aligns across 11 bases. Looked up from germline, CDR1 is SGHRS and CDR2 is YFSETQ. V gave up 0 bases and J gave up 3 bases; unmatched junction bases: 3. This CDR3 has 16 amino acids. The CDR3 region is CASSLGGTGGTDTQYF. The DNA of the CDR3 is TGCGCCAGCAGCTTGGGCGGGACAGGGGGGACAGATACGCAGTATTTT.

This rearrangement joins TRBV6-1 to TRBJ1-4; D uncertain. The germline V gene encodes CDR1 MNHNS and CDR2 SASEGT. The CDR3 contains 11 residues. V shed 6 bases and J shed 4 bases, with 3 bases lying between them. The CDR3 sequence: CASSHNEKLFF. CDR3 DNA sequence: TGTGCCAGCAGCCATAATGAAAAACTGTTTTTT.

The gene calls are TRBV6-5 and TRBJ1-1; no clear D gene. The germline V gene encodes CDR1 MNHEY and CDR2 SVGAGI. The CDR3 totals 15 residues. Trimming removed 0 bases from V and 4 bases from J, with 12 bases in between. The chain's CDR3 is CASSYSNGGGTEAFF. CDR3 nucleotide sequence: TGTGCCAGCAGTTACTCTAATGGAGGTGGCACTGAAGCTTTCTTT.

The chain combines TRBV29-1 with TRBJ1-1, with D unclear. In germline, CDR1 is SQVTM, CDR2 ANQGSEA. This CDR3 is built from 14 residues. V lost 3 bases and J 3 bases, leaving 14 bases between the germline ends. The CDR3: CSVDTTRTYTEAFF. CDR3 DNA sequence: TGCAGCGTTGATACAACACGAACATACACTGAAGCTTTCTTT.

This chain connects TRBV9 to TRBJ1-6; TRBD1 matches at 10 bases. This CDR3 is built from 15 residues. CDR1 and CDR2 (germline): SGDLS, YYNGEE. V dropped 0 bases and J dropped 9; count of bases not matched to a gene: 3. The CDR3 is CASSVGDRGVSPLHF. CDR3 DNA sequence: TGTGCCAGCAGCGTAGGGGACAGGGGAGTTTCACCCCTCCACTTT.

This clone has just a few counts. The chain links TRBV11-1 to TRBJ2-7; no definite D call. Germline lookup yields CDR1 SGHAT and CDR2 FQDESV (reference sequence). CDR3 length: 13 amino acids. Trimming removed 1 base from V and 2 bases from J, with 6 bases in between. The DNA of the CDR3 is TGTGCCAGCAGCTTAGATATTCCCTACGAGCAGTACTTC. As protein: CASSLDIPYEQYF.